These T cell receptor beta chains were read from a single sample in a study of cytomegalovirus exposure and HLA in healthy donors. Clones were sequenced by immunoSEQ multiplex PCR, and TCRdb holds only the in-frame ones, with some missing. The sample records 120,000 to 150,000 clones, over 60% being singletons. Input material: PBMCs. The receptors originated from a man aged 40-50 years in good health and CMV-seropositive. Each CDR3 is given with its conserved first and last residue. Fields, in order: J gene, clone size, V gene, CDR3 length, D gene, CDR3 protein, CDR3 DNA. A D gene is named only where the DNA matches it firmly. Size values are once, few and many counts, or a class for expanded clones, and some rows have none.

j_gene: TRBJ1-2; abundance: NA; v_gene: TRBV10-3; len: 13; d_gene: NA; CDR3aa: CAISESPGYGYTF; CDR3nt: TGTGCCATCAGTGAGTCACCAGGGTATGGCTACACCTTC
j_gene: TRBJ2-7; abundance: NA; v_gene: TRBV7-6; len: 14; d_gene: TRBD1; CDR3aa: CASSPSTGSGEQYF; CDR3nt: TGTGCCAGCAGCCCATCGACAGGGAGTGGGGAGCAGTACTTC
j_gene: TRBJ1-1; abundance: NA; v_gene: TRBV4-1; len: 16; d_gene: NA; CDR3aa: CASSQGRGQLNTEAFF; CDR3nt: TGCGCCAGCAGCCAAGGCCGCGGACAGCTGAACACTGAAGCTTTCTTT
j_gene: TRBJ2-7; abundance: NA; v_gene: TRBV7-7; len: 13; d_gene: TRBD1; CDR3aa: CASSMDRASEQYF; CDR3nt: TGTGCCAGCAGCATGGACAGGGCCTCCGAGCAGTACTTC
j_gene: TRBJ1-1; abundance: NA; v_gene: TRBV28; len: 13; d_gene: NA; CDR3aa: CASFDRMNTEAFF; CDR3nt: TGTGCCAGCTTCGACAGGATGAACACTGAAGCTTTCTTT
j_gene: TRBJ1-3; abundance: NA; v_gene: TRBV7-9; len: 14; d_gene: NA; CDR3aa: CASSLGSSGNTIYF; CDR3nt: TGTGCCAGCAGCTTAGGGAGCTCTGGAAACACCATATATTTT
j_gene: TRBJ2-3; abundance: few; v_gene: TRBV13; len: 15; d_gene: TRBD2; CDR3aa: CASSLAGGPSDTQYF; CDR3nt: TGTGCCAGCAGCCTAGCGGGAGGGCCGTCAGATACGCAGTATTTT
j_gene: TRBJ2-7; abundance: NA; v_gene: TRBV4-3; len: 15; d_gene: NA; CDR3aa: CASSPDRIPSYEQYF; CDR3nt: TGCGCCAGCAGCCCCGACAGGATCCCCTCCTACGAGCAGTACTTC
j_gene: TRBJ1-2; abundance: NA; v_gene: TRBV27; len: 16; d_gene: NA; CDR3aa: CASTPNPLGPNYGYTF; CDR3nt: TGTGCCAGCACTCCGAACCCCCTTGGGCCCAACTATGGCTACACCTTC
j_gene: TRBJ2-1; abundance: NA; v_gene: TRBV27; len: 15; d_gene: TRBD2; CDR3aa: CASSLSFPGRNEQFF; CDR3nt: TGTGCCAGCAGTTTATCGTTCCCCGGGAGGAATGAGCAGTTCTTC
j_gene: TRBJ2-7; abundance: NA; v_gene: TRBV27; len: 14; d_gene: NA; CDR3aa: CASSLPGRAYEQYF; CDR3nt: TGTGCCAGCAGTTTGCCAGGCAGGGCCTACGAGCAGTACTTC
j_gene: TRBJ2-1; abundance: NA; v_gene: TRBV5-4; len: 17; d_gene: TRBD2; CDR3aa: CASSPGTSGQTYNEQFF; CDR3nt: TGTGCCAGCAGCCCCGGGACTAGCGGGCAGACTTACAATGAGCAGTTCTTC
j_gene: TRBJ1-4; abundance: NA; v_gene: TRBV18; len: 14; d_gene: NA; CDR3aa: CASSPQSGVEKLFF; CDR3nt: TGTGCCAGCTCACCACAGTCAGGGGTTGAAAAACTGTTTTTT
j_gene: TRBJ1-1; abundance: NA; v_gene: TRBV7-9; len: 15; d_gene: TRBD1; CDR3aa: CSSSSGGKGLSEAFF; CDR3nt: TGTTCCAGCAGCTCAGGGGGGAAAGGGCTGTCTGAAGCTTTCTTT
j_gene: TRBJ1-1; abundance: NA; v_gene: TRBV7-3; len: 14; d_gene: NA; CDR3aa: CASSSSGSGTEAFF; CDR3nt: TGTGCCAGCAGTTCGTCGGGGAGTGGGACTGAAGCTTTCTTT
j_gene: TRBJ2-3; abundance: NA; v_gene: TRBV5-1; len: 15; d_gene: TRBD2; CDR3aa: CASSLSGRASDTQYF; CDR3nt: TGCGCCAGCAGCTTGTCCGGGAGGGCCTCAGATACGCAGTATTTT
j_gene: TRBJ1-1; abundance: NA; v_gene: TRBV10-3; len: 13; d_gene: NA; CDR3aa: CAISDQSGILAFF; CDR3nt: TGTGCCATCAGTGACCAATCAGGGATCCTGGCTTTCTTT
j_gene: TRBJ1-5; abundance: NA; v_gene: TRBV27; len: 14; d_gene: TRBD1; CDR3aa: CASSSTGLRQPQHF; CDR3nt: TGTGCCAGCAGTTCGACAGGGTTAAGGCAGCCCCAGCATTTT
j_gene: TRBJ2-7; abundance: NA; v_gene: TRBV6-6; len: 16; d_gene: NA; CDR3aa: CASRPTPATTTYEQYF; CDR3nt: TGTGCCAGCAGACCAACCCCGGCGACAACGACCTACGAGCAGTACTTC
j_gene: TRBJ2-7; abundance: once; v_gene: TRBV21-1; len: 18; d_gene: NA; CDR3aa: CASDPEGLAGGRSYEQYF; CDR3nt: TGTGCCAGCGACCCCGAGGGACTAGCGGGAGGGAGGTCCTACGAGCAGTACTTC
j_gene: TRBJ2-7; abundance: NA; v_gene: TRBV6-4; len: 17; d_gene: TRBD2; CDR3aa: CASSDNGRRFRSYEQYF; CDR3nt: TGTGCCAGCAGTGACAACGGGAGGAGGTTTAGATCCTACGAGCAGTACTTC
j_gene: TRBJ2-7; abundance: NA; v_gene: TRBV19; len: 14; d_gene: NA; CDR3aa: CASRLGGSSYEQYF; CDR3nt: TGTGCCAGTAGACTTGGGGGCAGCTCCTACGAGCAGTACTTC
j_gene: TRBJ2-1; abundance: NA; v_gene: TRBV4-1; len: 14; d_gene: TRBD1; CDR3aa: CASSQGQGGDEQFF; CDR3nt: TGCGCCAGCAGCCAAGGACAGGGGGGTGATGAGCAGTTCTTC
j_gene: TRBJ1-1; abundance: NA; v_gene: TRBV7-3; len: 15; d_gene: NA; CDR3aa: CASSLTGRANTEAFF; CDR3nt: TGTGCCAGCAGCTTAACGGGCAGAGCGAACACTGAAGCTTTCTTT
j_gene: TRBJ2-5; abundance: few; v_gene: TRBV4-1; len: 14; d_gene: NA; CDR3aa: CASSQVPSQETQYF; CDR3nt: TGCGCCAGCAGCCAAGTTCCCAGCCAAGAGACCCAGTACTTC
j_gene: TRBJ2-1; abundance: NA; v_gene: TRBV6-1; len: 14; d_gene: NA; CDR3aa: CASSQGASISEQFF; CDR3nt: TGTGCCAGCTCCCAAGGGGCTAGTATTAGTGAGCAGTTCTTC
j_gene: TRBJ1-2; abundance: NA; v_gene: TRBV29-1; len: 14; d_gene: NA; CDR3aa: CSVEPQWAGYGYTF; CDR3nt: TGCAGCGTTGAACCGCAATGGGCGGGCTATGGCTACACCTTC
j_gene: TRBJ2-3; abundance: NA; v_gene: TRBV5-1; len: 15; d_gene: NA; CDR3aa: CASSLDGGSTDTQYF; CDR3nt: TGCGCCAGCAGCTTGGATGGCGGGAGCACAGATACGCAGTATTTT
j_gene: TRBJ2-3; abundance: NA; v_gene: TRBV7-2; len: 14; d_gene: TRBD2; CDR3aa: CASSSGLATDTQYF; CDR3nt: TGTGCCAGCAGCTCCGGACTAGCGACAGATACGCAGTATTTT
j_gene: TRBJ2-5; abundance: NA; v_gene: TRBV7-9; len: 16; d_gene: TRBD2; CDR3aa: CASSRTSGINTETQYF; CDR3nt: TGTGCCAGCAGCCGGACTAGCGGGATTAATACGGAGACCCAGTACTTC
j_gene: TRBJ2-7; abundance: NA; v_gene: TRBV5-4; len: 15; d_gene: TRBD1; CDR3aa: CASSRAGTGRAEQYF; CDR3nt: TGTGCCAGCAGCCGAGCCGGGACAGGGAGGGCAGAGCAGTACTTC
j_gene: TRBJ2-2; abundance: NA; v_gene: TRBV28; len: 14; d_gene: NA; CDR3aa: CASSLLQGTGELFF; CDR3nt: TGTGCCAGCAGTTTATTGCAGGGAACCGGGGAGCTGTTTTTT
j_gene: TRBJ1-2; abundance: NA; v_gene: TRBV30; len: 14; d_gene: TRBD1; CDR3aa: CAWSDPGTGGRYTF; CDR3nt: TGTGCCTGGAGTGATCCAGGGACAGGGGGACGCTACACCTTC
j_gene: TRBJ2-5; abundance: NA; v_gene: TRBV9; len: 16; d_gene: TRBD2; CDR3aa: CASSPRLAGGQETQYF; CDR3nt: TGTGCCAGCAGCCCGCGACTAGCGGGAGGCCAAGAGACCCAGTACTTC
j_gene: TRBJ2-1; abundance: NA; v_gene: TRBV18; len: 15; d_gene: NA; CDR3aa: CASSPNEGGTNEQFF; CDR3nt: TGTGCCAGCTCACCGAACGAAGGAGGGACCAATGAGCAGTTCTTC
j_gene: TRBJ1-1; abundance: NA; v_gene: TRBV28; len: 15; d_gene: NA; CDR3aa: CASSPLGGVDTEAFF; CDR3nt: TGTGCCAGCAGTCCCCTTGGAGGGGTGGACACTGAAGCTTTCTTT
j_gene: TRBJ1-1; abundance: NA; v_gene: TRBV7-2; len: 16; d_gene: TRBD1; CDR3aa: CASSGTGQGLNTEAFF; CDR3nt: TGTGCCAGCAGCGGGACGGGACAGGGTTTGAACACTGAAGCTTTCTTT
j_gene: TRBJ1-2; abundance: NA; v_gene: TRBV27; len: 13; d_gene: TRBD1; CDR3aa: CASRGQVFYGYTF; CDR3nt: TGTGCCAGCCGCGGACAGGTCTTCTATGGCTACACCTTC
j_gene: TRBJ2-1; abundance: NA; v_gene: TRBV5-6; len: 16; d_gene: NA; CDR3aa: CASILFPSLKVDEQFF; CDR3nt: TGTGCCAGCATCCTCTTTCCTAGCCTTAAGGTGGATGAGCAGTTCTTC
j_gene: TRBJ1-1; abundance: NA; v_gene: TRBV6-5; len: 12; d_gene: NA; CDR3aa: CASSYTGTEAFF; CDR3nt: TGTGCCAGCAGTTACACAGGGACTGAAGCTTTCTTT
j_gene: TRBJ2-3; abundance: NA; v_gene: TRBV9; len: 15; d_gene: TRBD2; CDR3aa: CASSVAGGYTDTQYF; CDR3nt: TGTGCCAGCAGCGTAGCGGGAGGTTACACAGATACGCAGTATTTT